This T cell receptor (beta chain) was identified in a study of post-analysis software for immune sequencing data. Study at large: Some patients lacked subtype; others had relapsing-remitting, secondary progressive or progressive-relapsing disease.

Unique molecular identifiers tagged the TCR beta cDNA libraries. TCRdb re-derived calls from the PCR reads in MiXCR, one entry per CDR3 protein. The sample yields roughly 650,000 distinct CDR3 sequences, approximately 60% seen once. Specimen: blood. The sequence came from a girl aged 2-9 years with multiple sclerosis.

The CDR3 protein is CASSHQEADTQYF. CDR3 nucleotides: TGTGCCAGCAGCCATCAAGAGGCAGATACGCAGTATTTT. J is TRBJ2-3 and V is TRBV6-1; no reliable D call. Germline CDR1 and CDR2: MNHNS and SASEGT. Trimming shortened V by 6 bases and J by 4 bases, and 11 bases separated the two germline ends. The CDR3 spans 13 residues.